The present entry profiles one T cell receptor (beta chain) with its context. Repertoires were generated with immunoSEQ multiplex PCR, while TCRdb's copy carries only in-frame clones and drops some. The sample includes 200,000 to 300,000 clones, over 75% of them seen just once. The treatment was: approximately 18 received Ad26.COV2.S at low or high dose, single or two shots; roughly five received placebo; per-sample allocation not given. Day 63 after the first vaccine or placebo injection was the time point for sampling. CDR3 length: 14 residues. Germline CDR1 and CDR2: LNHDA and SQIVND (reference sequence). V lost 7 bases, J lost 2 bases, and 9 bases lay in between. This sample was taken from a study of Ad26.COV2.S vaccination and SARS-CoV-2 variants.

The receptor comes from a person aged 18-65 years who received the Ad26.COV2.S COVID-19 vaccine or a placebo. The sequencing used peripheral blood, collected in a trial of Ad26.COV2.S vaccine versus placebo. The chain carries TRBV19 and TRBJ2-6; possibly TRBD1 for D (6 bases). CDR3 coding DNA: TGTGCCAGTACCGCAGGGGCTGGGGCCAACGTCCTGACTTTC. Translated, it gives CASTAGAGANVLTF.